The rows below give T cell receptor beta chains drawn from one sample of a study of T cell responses to AZD1222 COVID-19 vaccine. Profiled with immunoSEQ multiplex PCR; TCRdb holds only in-frame clones, not every one. The sample carries about 180,000 clones, 70% to 90% recorded once. Sequenced here: peripheral blood, sampled on day 0 of AZD1222 vaccination. The receptor set was obtained from an adult in good health. CDR3s include the opening cysteine and the closing phenylalanine or tryptophan. D genes are given only for firm matches. Clone sizes are given selectively: once, few, many, or a class where the clone is expanded.

d_call	clone_size	v_call	j_call	cdr3_aa	cdr3_nt
.	.	TRBV30	TRBJ1-3	CAWSVGNTIYF	TGTGCCTGGAGTGTTGGAAACACCATATATTTT
TRBD1	.	TRBV5-1	TRBJ2-7	CASSPSTGYPPGGEQYF	TGCGCCAGCAGCCCGTCGACAGGGTATCCCCCAGGAGGCGAGCAGTACTTC
.	.	TRBV3-1/TRBV3-2	TRBJ2-5	CASSQRLAGETQYF	TGTGCCAGCAGCCAAAGATTGGCGGGAGAGACCCAGTACTTC
TRBD1	.	TRBV6-5	TRBJ2-1	CASSYSWTGGNEQFF	TGTGCCAGCAGTTACTCTTGGACAGGGGGCAATGAGCAGTTCTTC
TRBD1	.	TRBV6-5	TRBJ2-7	CASSSGQGISYEQYF	TGTGCCAGCAGTTCAGGACAGGGCATCTCCTACGAGCAGTACTTC
.	.	TRBV4-1	TRBJ1-6	CASSQATEYNSPLHF	TGCGCCAGCAGCCAAGCCACAGAGTATAATTCACCCCTCCACTTT
.	.	TRBV19	TRBJ1-2	CASSAGGADYGYTF	TGTGCCAGTAGCGCGGGTGGGGCGGACTATGGCTACACCTTC
.	few	TRBV7-9	TRBJ2-1	CASLPPSRDLNEQFF	TGTGCTTCGCTCCCTCCGTCAAGAGACCTTAATGAGCAGTTCTTC
.	.	TRBV24-1	TRBJ1-5	CATQLGSNQPQHF	TGTGCCACCCAGCTGGGTAGCAATCAGCCCCAGCATTTT
.	.	TRBV15	TRBJ1-5	CATRSGMDQPQHF	TGTGCCACCAGGTCAGGGATGGATCAGCCCCAGCATTTT
.	.	TRBV11-2	TRBJ2-3	CASSSYTQYF	TGTGCCAGCAGCTCCTATACGCAGTATTTT
TRBD1	.	TRBV5-6	TRBJ1-2	CASRGDRGSFNGYTF	TGTGCCAGCAGGGGCGACAGGGGCTCCTTCAATGGCTACACCTTC
TRBD2	once	TRBV7-9	TRBJ2-5	CASSIMVGTSGYQETQYF	TGTGCCAGCAGCATCATGGTGGGGACTAGCGGATACCAAGAGACCCAGTACTTC
.	.	TRBV5-6	TRBJ1-2	CASSLPQVGHGYTF	TGTGCCAGCAGCTTGCCTCAGGTTGGGCATGGCTACACCTTC
.	.	TRBV30	TRBJ1-3	CAWADTTLRHSGNTIYF	TGTGCCTGGGCGGACACCACCCTTCGTCACTCTGGAAACACCATATATTTT
.	.	TRBV21-1	TRBJ2-7	CASTRGAGGPYEQYF	TGTGCCAGCACCCGTGGGGCGGGAGGGCCCTACGAGCAGTACTTC
.	.	TRBV4-3	TRBJ1-4	CASSLSRGRGDEKLFF	TGCGCCAGCAGCCTCTCAAGGGGCAGGGGAGACGAAAAACTGTTTTTT
TRBD2	.	TRBV7-2	TRBJ2-1	CASNLGLAGASSYNEQFF	TGTGCCAGCAACCTTGGACTAGCGGGAGCCTCCTCCTACAATGAGCAGTTCTTC
.	.	TRBV16	TRBJ2-3	CASSQSNTDTQYF	TGTGCCAGCAGCCAATCAAACACAGATACGCAGTATTTT
TRBD2	.	TRBV12-3/TRBV12-4	TRBJ2-1	CASRPGLADEQFF	TGTGCCAGCAGGCCAGGACTAGCCGATGAGCAGTTCTTC
.	.	TRBV6-5	TRBJ2-2	CASSYTGSGELFF	TGTGCCAGCAGCTACACAGGGTCCGGGGAGCTGTTTTTT
TRBD1	once	TRBV19	TRBJ1-2	CASSPGGGSAGYTF	TGTGCCAGTAGTCCAGGGGGGGGCTCTGCGGGCTACACCTTC
TRBD1	.	TRBV7-9	TRBJ1-1	CASSLAWGQISTEAFF	TGTGCCAGCAGCTTAGCTTGGGGACAGATTTCCACTGAAGCTTTCTTT
.	.	TRBV7-3	TRBJ1-2	CASSLGPREFGYGYTF	TGTGCCAGCAGCTTAGGTCCCCGGGAATTTGGGTATGGCTACACCTTC
.	.	TRBV2	TRBJ2-3	CASSDQPEFTDTQYF	TGTGCCAGCAGTGATCAGCCAGAATTCACAGATACGCAGTATTTT
.	.	TRBV12-5	TRBJ2-7	CASATSDLLGEQYF	TGTGCTAGTGCCACATCAGACCTCCTGGGCGAGCAGTACTTC
.	.	TRBV19	TRBJ2-3	CASSMAGTRTDTQYF	TGTGCCAGTAGTATGGCAGGGACCCGCACAGATACGCAGTATTTT
.	.	TRBV2	TRBJ1-5	CASSEGNRPDQHF	TGTGCCAGCAGTGAAGGGAACAGACCAGACCAGCATTTT
TRBD2	.	TRBV19	TRBJ2-1	CASSLTSGNEQFF	TGTGCCAGTAGTCTGACTAGCGGAAATGAGCAGTTCTTC
TRBD2	.	TRBV18	TRBJ2-7	CASSPPRGSGVNEQYF	TGTGCCAGCTCACCTCCTCGGGGTAGCGGGGTTAACGAGCAGTACTTC
.	.	TRBV12-5	TRBJ2-7	CASGLRGYEQYF	TGTGCTAGTGGTTTGCGGGGCTACGAGCAGTACTTC
TRBD2	.	TRBV4-3	TRBJ2-1	CASSIAGARSYNEQFF	TGCGCCAGCTCTATAGCGGGGGCCCGCTCCTACAATGAGCAGTTCTTC
TRBD1	few	TRBV27	TRBJ1-4	CASSNYRGTNEKLFF	TGTGCCAGCAGCAATTACAGGGGAACTAATGAAAAACTGTTTTTT
.	.	TRBV3-1/TRBV3-2	TRBJ1-5	CASSQGTVNQPQHF	TGTGCCAGCAGCCAGGGTACAGTCAATCAGCCCCAGCATTTT
TRBD1	.	TRBV5-1	TRBJ2-5	CASSLEGDRGQTQYF	TGCGCCAGCAGCTTGGAGGGAGACAGGGGTCAGACCCAGTACTTC
TRBD1	.	TRBV4-2	TRBJ1-3	CASSQAHRGQSGNTIYF	TGTGCCAGCAGCCAGGCTCACCGGGGACAGAGTGGAAACACCATATATTTT
TRBD1	.	TRBV7-2	TRBJ2-7	CASSFSGTGGYEQYF	TGTGCCAGCAGCTTTTCCGGGACAGGGGGCTACGAGCAGTACTTC
TRBD1	few	TRBV7-6	TRBJ1-5	CASSFRQGQQPQHF	TGTGCCAGCAGCTTCAGACAGGGCCAACAGCCCCAGCATTTT
TRBD1	.	TRBV7-3	TRBJ1-4	CASSKTGGFEKLFF	TGTGCCAGCAGCAAGACAGGGGGCTTTGAAAAACTGTTTTTT
.	once	TRBV27	TRBJ1-4	CASSLRGGAGEKLFF	TGTGCCAGCAGTTTACGCGGGGGCGCCGGTGAAAAACTGTTTTTT
.	.	TRBV29-1	TRBJ2-7	CSVGGSSYEQYF	TGCAGCGTTGGGGGCAGCTCCTACGAGCAGTACTTC
TRBD1	.	TRBV5-4	TRBJ1-6	CASSLEGQGTSPLHF	TGTGCCAGCAGCTTGGAGGGACAGGGAACTTCACCCCTCCACTTT
.	.	TRBV30	TRBJ2-4	CAWSSWAGAVSKNIQYF	TGTGCCTGGAGTTCGTGGGCAGGGGCGGTGTCCAAAAACATTCAGTACTTC
TRBD1	.	TRBV25-1	TRBJ2-7	CASSEPISGTGREQYF	TGTGCCAGCAGTGAACCAATTTCCGGGACAGGGAGAGAGCAGTACTTC
.	.	TRBV4-2	TRBJ1-4	CASSQEPGREKLFF	TGTGCCAGCAGCCAAGAGCCAGGGAGAGAAAAACTGTTTTTT
.	.	TRBV11-1	TRBJ1-1	CASSRGSPEAFF	TGTGCCAGCAGCCGGGGCAGCCCTGAAGCTTTCTTT